This T cell receptor beta chain was sequenced during a study of blood T cell repertoires in COVID-19. Study-wide context: Specimens from acute and convalescent COVID-19 originated in the United States, Italy and Spain. Sources were T cells, B-cell-depleted T cells, or PBMCs; the material itself was cDNA or gDNA.

Germline V lookup: CDR1 KGHSH, CDR2 LQKENI. The V end lost 6 bases, the J end lost 14 bases, and 17 bases lay between the germline ends. The CDR3 is 13 amino acids. Original data processing: Researchers report that nucleated cell counts were estimated from reference gene primer amplification. Here immunoSEQ multiplex PCR was the method, and the copy in TCRdb shows in-frame clones only, minus some. V, J and clone size derive from that table, while D and trimming were established from the DNA sequence. The sample gives fewer than 350,000 clones, around 90% of which show up once; roughly 1.5% is in the top ten. Participant-reported clinical history was the basis for cohort assignment.

This TCR was sampled from a young woman with acute COVID-19. V gene TRBV18 combines with J gene TRBJ1-6; no reliable D call. Sequencing used PBMCs or T cells enriched from blood (not recorded which). The CDR3 nucleotides read TGTGCCAGCTCCCTGAGTCGGGAGTCCACCCTCCACTTT. Its protein is CASSLSRESTLHF.